This T cell receptor beta chain was sequenced during a study of Graves' ophthalmopathy and Graves' hyperthyroidism. Looking at the study overall: Ahead of any treatment, peripheral blood was obtained at the initial diagnosis.

Investigators amplified TCR beta CDR3 regions from RNA transcripts. Second-round multiplex PCR came after a first-round RT-PCR that employed HTBI primers. TCRdb re-called the multiplex PCR reads through MiXCR, storing one row per CDR3 protein. The sample carries approximately 410,000 distinct CDR3 sequences, less than 20% recorded once. Aged 18 to 65, hyperthyroidism patients had new diagnoses of under 2 months' duration. Pregnancy or lactation, uncontrolled infections and other autoimmune diseases were grounds for excluding patients. What supplied the PBMCs was about 9.8 ml of fresh peripheral blood. In germline, CDR1 is SQVTM, CDR2 ANQGSEA. V lost 4 bases and J 0 bases, leaving 16 bases between the germline ends. The CDR3 is made up of 15 amino acids. In this sample, this clonotype turned up many times.

Sequencing was performed on peripheral blood. This rearrangement joins TRBV29-1 to TRBJ2-7, with D perhaps TRBD1 or TRBD2 (5 bases each). This clonotype was sampled from a woman younger than 30 with stable Graves' hyperthyroidism. CDR3 amino acids: CSVAESPGTSYEQYF. CDR3 in DNA: TGCAGCGTTGCTGAGTCTCCGGGGACCTCCTACGAGCAGTACTTC.